This T cell receptor beta chain was identified in a study of blood T cells in healthy people across ages. Turning to this clonotype: Its specificity is not known.

A sample-barcoded 5' primer and a J-beta primer mix were used in a second PCR of roughly 7 to 11 cycles. TCRdb re-analysed the 5' RACE reads in MiXCR, keeping a single row per CDR3 protein. The sample lists some 1,800,000 distinct CDR3 sequences, about 39% occurring once. Study findings and constraints: Greater diversity and more naive CD4+ cells were seen in long-lived donors than in aged donors.

The TCR comes from a human donor in good health. The specimen was blood.

The CDR3 region is CASSLEPQGGTEAFF. CDR3 bases: TGCGCCAGCAGCTTGGAACCACAGGGGGGTACTGAAGCTTTCTTT. The chain combines TRBV5-1 with TRBJ1-1, with 8 bases that match TRBD1. V lost 0 bases, J lost 5 bases, and 6 bases stayed unmatched. Germline CDR1 SGHRS, CDR2 YFSETQ. The CDR3 is 15 residues long.